These T cell receptor beta chains were read from a single sample in a study of T-cell reconstitution after alpha-beta-depleted transplantation in children. TCRdb reprocessed the PCR reads with MiXCR, giving one entry per CDR3 protein. The data show about 980,000 distinct CDR3 sequences, roughly 29% seen once. This material consisted of PBMCs, mostly from graft donor cells, taken 360 days after TCRalphabeta/CD19-depleted stem cell transplant. These receptors all stem from a boy less than two years old who had a stem cell transplant for SCID, so the T cells may come from the graft donor. CDR3s include the opening cysteine and the closing phenylalanine or tryptophan. A D gene is named only where the DNA matches it firmly. Where a row states a size, it is once, few, many or the class of an expanded clone; other rows omit it.

len	v_gene	d_gene	abundance	j_gene	CDR3nt	CDR3aa
13	TRBV29-1	NA	many	TRBJ1-1	TGCAGCGTTGAAGATTTGGGGGGCACTGAAGCTTTCTTT	CSVEDLGGTEAFF
14	TRBV4-1	NA	NA	TRBJ2-7	TGCGCCAGCAGCCAAAGCCCCCTGAGGAACGAGCAGTACTTC	CASSQSPLRNEQYF
17	TRBV5-5	NA	NA	TRBJ2-3	TGTGCCAGCAGCTTGGCCGTGGTATGCGGCCCATTAGATACGCAGTATTTT	CASSLAVVCGPLDTQYF
16	TRBV7-6	TRBD1	NA	TRBJ2-7	TGTGCCAGCACCCGGGAAGGGGACAGGGGTTTCTACGAGCAGTACTTC	CASTREGDRGFYEQYF
16	TRBV15	TRBD2	NA	TRBJ2-7	TGTGCCACCAGCAGAGTATCGGGGGGTCCCAGCTACGAGCAGTACTTC	CATSRVSGGPSYEQYF
14	TRBV20-1	NA	NA	TRBJ2-3	TGCAGTGCTAGAGAGGGTGGGAGTCCAGATACGCAGTATTTT	CSAREGGSPDTQYF
15	TRBV4-3	NA	few	TRBJ2-7	TGCGCCAGCAGCCAAGGAGTCGGACCCTCCTACGAGCAGTACTTC	CASSQGVGPSYEQYF
16	TRBV5-5	TRBD2	NA	TRBJ2-1	TGTGCCAGCAGCCCGGGGGGGGCAAGGGCCTACAATGAGCAGTTCTTC	CASSPGGARAYNEQFF
16	TRBV4-1	TRBD1	NA	TRBJ2-7	TGCGCCAGCAGCCAAGATAAGGGACAGGGGTGGTACGAGCAGTACTTC	CASSQDKGQGWYEQYF
16	TRBV28	NA	NA	TRBJ2-3	TGTGCCAGCAGTTTAGCTTTGTTTGGGGTCTTTGATACGCAGTATTTT	CASSLALFGVFDTQYF
14	TRBV29-1	NA	NA	TRBJ2-5	TGCAGCGTTGAAGTACTAGGTTTACAAGAGACCCAGTACTTC	CSVEVLGLQETQYF
18	TRBV9	TRBD2	NA	TRBJ2-2	TGTGCCAGCAGCGTAGCGGGAGGGGCCACGTATCTCACCGGGGAGCTGTTTTTT	CASSVAGGATYLTGELFF
17	TRBV7-8	NA	NA	TRBJ2-5	TGTGCCATCAGCCCTAGGAGTCGGGGGCTGGCTCTGGAGACCCAGTACTTC	CAISPRSRGLALETQYF
16	TRBV20-1	NA	NA	TRBJ1-2	TGCAGTGCCGATGTGGTTCCGACAGGAGCTAACTATGGCTACACCTTC	CSADVVPTGANYGYTF
13	TRBV12-3/TRBV12-4	NA	few	TRBJ2-7	TGTGCCAGCAGAGAGGCCGGGACCTACGAGCAGTACTTC	CASREAGTYEQYF
13	TRBV12-3/TRBV12-4	NA	few	TRBJ1-1	TGTGCCAGCAGCGGACATACTAGGGCTGAAGCTTTCTTT	CASSGHTRAEAFF
16	TRBV7-2	TRBD2	NA	TRBJ2-7	TGTGCCAGCAGCTTAGAATCAGGACTAGCGGGCTGGGAGCAGTACTTC	CASSLESGLAGWEQYF
11	TRBV10-3	NA	few	TRBJ1-1	TGTGCCATCGGCAAGAACACTGAAGCTTTCTTT	CAIGKNTEAFF
13	TRBV6-9	NA	few	TRBJ1-1	TGTGCCAGCAGTTATTCCAGAGGGACGGGGGCTTTCTTT	CASSYSRGTGAFF
16	TRBV7-2	NA	few	TRBJ2-7	TGTGCCAGCTTAAGGACCCCGGCAGGGAGCTCCTACGAGCAGTACTTC	CASLRTPAGSSYEQYF
15	TRBV5-5	TRBD1	NA	TRBJ1-6	TGTGCCAGCAGCTTGTTTGGGACAGGGGAATCGGACCTCCACTTT	CASSLFGTGESDLHF
15	TRBV6-1	NA	few	TRBJ2-3	TGTGCCAGCAGGAGGGACTTTCTAAGTGTCGATACGCAGTATTTT	CASRRDFLSVDTQYF
14	TRBV5-4	NA	NA	TRBJ1-2	TGTGCCAGCAGCTTGGCCATAAGAGGGTTCGGCTACACCTTC	CASSLAIRGFGYTF
14	TRBV20-1	NA	few	TRBJ2-7	TGCAGTGCTCACCCAGTTACAGGGTCCTACGAGCAGTACTTC	CSAHPVTGSYEQYF
18	TRBV12-3/TRBV12-4	TRBD2	NA	TRBJ2-3	TGTGCCAGCAGCCCTTACGGACTAGCGGGGGGACTATGGAGTACGCAGTATTTT	CASSPYGLAGGLWSTQYF
14	TRBV6-1	NA	NA	TRBJ2-7	TGTGCCAGCAGTCCCAGGGCAGGTAACTACGAGCAGTACTTC	CASSPRAGNYEQYF
15	TRBV4-1	TRBD1	NA	TRBJ2-7	TGCGCCAGCAGCCAAGCCGGGACAGGGATTTACGAGCAGTACTTC	CASSQAGTGIYEQYF
18	TRBV11-1	TRBD1	few	TRBJ1-2	TGTGCCAGCAGCTTCTGGACAGGAGACCTCTCATTTAACTATGGCTACACCTTC	CASSFWTGDLSFNYGYTF
16	TRBV6-5	TRBD2	few	TRBJ2-5	TGTGCCAGCAGTTACTCGAACCGGGGGGGCCAAAGGACCCAGTACTTC	CASSYSNRGGQRTQYF
13	TRBV29-1	NA	NA	TRBJ2-7	TGCAGCGTTACCCCAGGGGCGCGGTACGAGCAGTACTTC	CSVTPGARYEQYF
15	TRBV2	NA	NA	TRBJ2-3	TGTGCCAGCAACCTGATAAGCGCCCGCACAGATACGCAGTATTTT	CASNLISARTDTQYF
15	TRBV5-1	TRBD2	few	TRBJ2-1	TGCGCCAGCAGCTTGACTAGCGGGGGTTTCCCCGAGCAGTTCTTC	CASSLTSGGFPEQFF
14	TRBV20-1	TRBD1	few	TRBJ1-5	TGCAGTGCTAGCAAGGGGACAGTAGATCAGCCCCAGCATTTT	CSASKGTVDQPQHF
14	TRBV28	TRBD1	NA	TRBJ2-7	TGTGCCAGCAGTCGCTGGGACAGGGGCTACGAGCAGTACTTC	CASSRWDRGYEQYF
17	TRBV5-8	TRBD2	few	TRBJ2-6	TGTGCCAGCAGACAAGGACTAGCTACATCTGGGGCCAACGTCCTGACTTTC	CASRQGLATSGANVLTF
15	TRBV6-1	TRBD1	NA	TRBJ2-7	TGTGCCAGCAGTAGCTCCGGGACAGCCTCCTACGAGCAGTACTTC	CASSSSGTASYEQYF
14	TRBV5-1	TRBD1	NA	TRBJ1-1	TGCGCCAGCAGCTCAACACCGGGACAGCGTGAAGCTTTCTTT	CASSSTPGQREAFF
15	TRBV5-5	NA	NA	TRBJ2-2	TGTGCCAGCAGCTTCCGACTGGGGGTGCCCGGGGAGCTGTTTTTT	CASSFRLGVPGELFF
16	TRBV5-1	TRBD1	NA	TRBJ2-5	TGCGCCAGCAGACCAGGGGGCGCGGGACCGCGAGAGACCCAGTACTTC	CASRPGGAGPRETQYF
17	TRBV12-3/TRBV12-4	TRBD1	NA	TRBJ2-3	TGTGCCAGCAGTTTTTTCCCGACAGGGGTGAGCACAGATACGCAGTATTTT	CASSFFPTGVSTDTQYF
15	TRBV7-9	TRBD2	NA	TRBJ2-1	TGTGCCAGCAGCTCCCCCGGGACTAGCATCGGTGAGCAGTTCTTC	CASSSPGTSIGEQFF
17	TRBV5-1	TRBD1	few	TRBJ2-7	TGCGCCAGCAGCGTCAACAGGGGGCCATATGGGAACTACGAGCAGTACTTC	CASSVNRGPYGNYEQYF
15	TRBV12-3/TRBV12-4	TRBD2	NA	TRBJ2-5	TGTGCCAGCAGCCGCGGCCCTCAGGGAGGGGAGACCCAGTACTTC	CASSRGPQGGETQYF